The clone carrying this T cell receptor (beta chain) was recorded a few times. V lost 6 bases to trimming and J lost 5 bases, with 14 bases between them. Germline V CDR1 and CDR2: MGHDK, SYGVNS. The CDR3 runs 13 residues. Researchers divided each subset's genomic DNA evenly across several immunoSEQ plates. Using immunoSEQ multiplex PCR, the repertoire was profiled, and TCRdb retains in-frame clones only, with some absent. The sample includes roughly 220,000 clones, 50% to 80% of them seen just once. This specimen belongs to a study of shared clonotypes between healthy human individuals. J is TRBJ2-7 and V is TRBV25-1; D possibly corresponds to TRBD2 (7 bases). The sequencing sample was made of memory CD4+ T cells sorted from blood. The subset was: CD45RA-negative fraction. This clonotype was obtained from a young man in good health. The CDR3 loop is CASREGGVHEQYF. CDR3 bases: TGTGCCAGCAGGGAGGGGGGGGTTCACGAGCAGTACTTC.